These T cell receptor beta chains were read from a single sample in a study of tumor-infiltrating lymphocytes in localized non-small cell lung cancer. Only in-frame clones appear in the TCRdb table, and some are missing; sequencing was by immunoSEQ multiplex PCR. The sample contains around 6,200 clones, roughly 71% of which appear only once. Sequencing input: lung tumor tissue. The receptors shown here come from a human donor with non-small cell lung cancer. Each CDR3 is given with its conserved first and last residue. Each record gives: clone size, V gene, J gene, D gene, CDR3 DNA, CDR3 protein. A D gene is named only where the DNA matches it firmly. Part of the rows lack a size; the others show once, few, many or a class for expanded clones.

clone_size: NA; v_call: TRBV19; j_call: TRBJ1-6; d_call: NA; cdr3_nt: TGTGCCAGTAGTATTGTCCAGTTGGATTCACCCCTCCACTTT; cdr3_aa: CASSIVQLDSPLHF
clone_size: once; v_call: TRBV7-2; j_call: TRBJ2-7; d_call: TRBD1; cdr3_nt: TGTGCCAGCATCCACCCGGACAGGGGGCTTGGCGAGCAGTACTTC; cdr3_aa: CASIHPDRGLGEQYF
clone_size: NA; v_call: TRBV28; j_call: TRBJ2-7; d_call: TRBD1; cdr3_nt: TGTGCCAGCAGATGGACAGGGGGCAGCTACGAGCAGTACTTC; cdr3_aa: CASRWTGGSYEQYF
clone_size: few; v_call: TRBV28; j_call: TRBJ1-2; d_call: TRBD1; cdr3_nt: TGTGCCAGCAAAACCACAGGGGTCGCCTATGGCTACACCTTC; cdr3_aa: CASKTTGVAYGYTF
clone_size: few; v_call: TRBV2; j_call: TRBJ1-5; d_call: TRBD1; cdr3_nt: TGTGCCAGCAGGCTACAGGGGGCTGATCAGCCCCAGCATTTT; cdr3_aa: CASRLQGADQPQHF
clone_size: NA; v_call: TRBV4-2; j_call: TRBJ1-4; d_call: NA; cdr3_nt: TGTGCCAGCAGCCAAGACAGGGCAAACGAAAAACTGTTTTTT; cdr3_aa: CASSQDRANEKLFF
clone_size: NA; v_call: TRBV7-2; j_call: TRBJ2-7; d_call: TRBD1; cdr3_nt: TGTGCCAGCAGCTCCTGGGACAGCGATTCCTACGAGCAGTACTTC; cdr3_aa: CASSSWDSDSYEQYF
clone_size: NA; v_call: TRBV7-8; j_call: TRBJ2-3; d_call: TRBD2; cdr3_nt: TGTGCCAGCAGCTTTGAAAGACTAGCGGCAGATACGCAGTATTTT; cdr3_aa: CASSFERLAADTQYF
clone_size: NA; v_call: TRBV10-3; j_call: TRBJ2-5; d_call: TRBD2; cdr3_nt: TGTGCCGTGGGGGGGACCCAAGAGACCCAGTACTTC; cdr3_aa: CAVGGTQETQYF
clone_size: NA; v_call: TRBV28; j_call: TRBJ1-2; d_call: TRBD1; cdr3_nt: TGTGCCAGCAGGCGCACAGGGGGCAACTATGGCTACACCTTC; cdr3_aa: CASRRTGGNYGYTF
clone_size: NA; v_call: TRBV29-1; j_call: TRBJ1-4; d_call: TRBD1; cdr3_nt: TGCAGCGTTGCTACAGGGGATGAAAAACTGTTTTTT; cdr3_aa: CSVATGDEKLFF
clone_size: NA; v_call: TRBV5-1; j_call: TRBJ1-3; d_call: TRBD1; cdr3_nt: TGCGCCAGCAGCCCGGGACAGGCCGGTTCTGGAAACACCATATATTTT; cdr3_aa: CASSPGQAGSGNTIYF
clone_size: NA; v_call: TRBV19; j_call: TRBJ2-4; d_call: TRBD2; cdr3_nt: TGTGCCAGTAGAAGTAGCGGGGGGAACATTCAGTACTTC; cdr3_aa: CASRSSGGNIQYF
clone_size: NA; v_call: TRBV27; j_call: TRBJ1-1; d_call: TRBD1; cdr3_nt: TGTGCCAGCATTGGGACAGGGAACACTGAAGCTTTCTTT; cdr3_aa: CASIGTGNTEAFF